Listed below are T cell receptor beta chains from one sample, sequenced in a study of T cells in Graves' hyperthyroidism and ophthalmopathy. Each CDR3 protein is one row after TCRdb ran MiXCR on the multiplex PCR reads. The data show 360,000 or so distinct CDR3 sequences, over 15% seen once. Specimen: blood. These receptors came from a woman aged 40 to 50 with Graves' ophthalmopathy. Both conserved end residues are part of each CDR3. The D gene is left open where the match is weak. Rows may omit the clone size; those that give it use once, few, many or a size class.

many,TRBJ1-5,TRBV6-1,NA,TGTGCCAGCAGGCAGGGCCTCAATCAGCCCCAGCATTTT,CASRQGLNQPQHF
few,TRBJ2-5,TRBV18,TRBD2,TGTGCCAGCTCACCACTTCCGGGACTAACCACACAAGAGACCCAGTACTTC,CASSPLPGLTTQETQYF
many,TRBJ2-7,TRBV12-3/TRBV12-4,TRBD1,TGTGCCAGCAGTAGAACCGGGACAGGGTTTTACGAGCAGTACTTC,CASSRTGTGFYEQYF
many,TRBJ2-7,TRBV4-1,TRBD1,TGCGCCAGCAGCCAACGGACAGGGGGCGCCGCCTACGAACAGTACTTC,CASSQRTGGAAYEQYF
many,TRBJ1-2,TRBV30,NA,TGTGCCTGGAGAGGCAGGTCCTATGGCTACACCTTC,CAWRGRSYGYTF
many,TRBJ1-1,TRBV12-3/TRBV12-4,TRBD1,TGTGCCAGCAGCATGGGACAGGGGAAGAACACTGAAGCTTTCTTT,CASSMGQGKNTEAFF
NA,TRBJ2-7,TRBV2,TRBD1,TGTGCCAGCAGTGACAGGGGGTACGAGCAGTGCTTC,CASSDRGYEQCF
many,TRBJ2-5,TRBV7-8,NA,TGTGCCAGCAGCTTAGACAGGGTTGGGACCCAGTACTTC,CASSLDRVGTQYF
many,TRBJ2-7,TRBV15,TRBD1,TGTGCCACCAGCAGAGATCTTCCGCGCACCGGGACAGGGCTCGAGCAGTACTTC,CATSRDLPRTGTGLEQYF
NA,TRBJ1-2,TRBV27,NA,TGTGCCAGCAGTCTTACTTTGGGGGCCGGCTATGGCTACACCTTC,CASSLTLGAGYGYTF
many,TRBJ2-6,TRBV20-1,TRBD1,TGCAGTGCCCTGGGACAGGCCAGCTCTGGGGCCAACGTCCTGACTTTC,CSALGQASSGANVLTF
many,TRBJ2-7,TRBV30,NA,TGTGCCCTGGGCGGGGACAGCTCCTACGAGCAGTACTTC,CALGGDSSYEQYF
NA,TRBJ2-5,TRBV6-2/TRBV6-3,NA,TGTGCCAGCAGTTACTTGCGGCCGTCAACGCAAGAGACCCAGTACTTC,CASSYLRPSTQETQYF
many,TRBJ2-2,TRBV20-1,TRBD2,TGCAGTGCTAGAGACCCACTAGCGGGGTCCACCAGGGAGCTGTTTTTT,CSARDPLAGSTRELFF
many,TRBJ2-2,TRBV15,NA,TGTGCCACCAGCAGAGGCCTCACCGGGGAGCTGTTTTTT,CATSRGLTGELFF
many,TRBJ1-2,TRBV27,NA,TGTGCCAGTCGGGATACGGGACGGACGGGGTATGGCTACACCTTC,CASRDTGRTGYGYTF
many,TRBJ1-2,TRBV28,TRBD1,TGTGCCAGCACCCTTCTACCAGGGGGCTACAACAATTTCTATGGCTACACCTTC,CASTLLPGGYNNFYGYTF
many,TRBJ1-6,TRBV7-2,TRBD1,TGTGCCAGCAGCCAGCGGGACAGGGTTTCACCCCTCCACTTT,CASSQRDRVSPLHF
many,TRBJ1-1,TRBV4-3,NA,TGCGCCAGCAGCTCCAGTCTACCGAACACTGAAGCTTTCTTT,CASSSSLPNTEAFF
many,TRBJ2-7,TRBV7-8,TRBD1,TGTGCCAGCAGCTTAGGAGGGGGCGCCTTGGACGAGCAGTACTTC,CASSLGGGALDEQYF
many,TRBJ1-2,TRBV7-2,NA,TGTGCCAGCAGCTTAATGCAGGGTGGCTATGGCTACACCTTC,CASSLMQGGYGYTF
NA,TRBJ1-5,TRBV11-1,NA,TGTGCCAGCAGCTACGAAAAGGACATGGATCGACTTAGCAATCAGCCCCAGCATTTT,CASSYEKDMDRLSNQPQHF
many,TRBJ2-7,TRBV28,NA,TGTGCCAGCAGTTTAAGGGGAGACGAGCAGTACTTC,CASSLRGDEQYF
many,TRBJ2-7,TRBV7-6,NA,TGTGCCAGCAGCTATCCCGAGTCCTACGAGCAGTACTTC,CASSYPESYEQYF
few,TRBJ2-4,TRBV6-2/TRBV6-3,NA,TGTGCCAGCAGGTCCGGGTCGAAAAACATTCAGTACTTC,CASRSGSKNIQYF
many,TRBJ1-2,TRBV13,NA,TGTGCCAGCAGCTTTGCGGCAGGGGATGGCTACACCTTC,CASSFAAGDGYTF
many,TRBJ2-2,TRBV11-2,NA,TGTGCCAGCACCTTGACTAGTCCGAGGCGGGGGGAGCTGTTTTTT,CASTLTSPRRGELFF
many,TRBJ1-5,TRBV7-6,NA,TGTGCCAGCAGCTTAGAACAGGGCCTCGGTCAGCCCCAGCATTTT,CASSLEQGLGQPQHF
many,TRBJ2-5,TRBV5-1,TRBD2,TGCGCCAGCTCACTACCGGGACTATACCAAGAGACCCAGTACTTC,CASSLPGLYQETQYF
many,TRBJ1-1,TRBV19,NA,TGTGCCAGTAGTATAGGATTGGACGGGAACACTGAAGCTTTCTTT,CASSIGLDGNTEAFF
NA,TRBJ1-1,TRBV4-2,NA,TGTGCCAGCAGCCAAGTGGGGGAATGGAACACTGAAGCTTTCTTT,CASSQVGEWNTEAFF
many,TRBJ2-7,TRBV6-2/TRBV6-3,NA,TGTGCCACACAGAATCTGTACGAGCAGTACTTC,CATQNLYEQYF
many,TRBJ2-6,TRBV25-1,NA,TGTGCCAGCAGTGAAGCTCTAAGCTCTGGGGCCAACGTCCTGACTTTC,CASSEALSSGANVLTF
many,TRBJ2-7,TRBV6-1,TRBD2,TGTGCCAGCAGTCTAGCGGCTTTCAACGAGCAGTACTTC,CASSLAAFNEQYF